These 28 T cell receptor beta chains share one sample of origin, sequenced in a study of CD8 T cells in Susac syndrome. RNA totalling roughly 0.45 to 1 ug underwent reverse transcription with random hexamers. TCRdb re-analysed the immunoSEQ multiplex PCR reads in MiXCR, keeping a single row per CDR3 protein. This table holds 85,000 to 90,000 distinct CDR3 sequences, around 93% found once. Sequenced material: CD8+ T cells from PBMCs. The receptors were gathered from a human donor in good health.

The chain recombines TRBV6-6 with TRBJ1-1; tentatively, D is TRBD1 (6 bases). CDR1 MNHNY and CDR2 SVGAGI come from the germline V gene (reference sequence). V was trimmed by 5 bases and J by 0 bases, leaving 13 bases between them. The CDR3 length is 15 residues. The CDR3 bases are TGTGCCAGCAGTGAGGACAGACACATGAACACTGAAGCTTTCTTT. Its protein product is CASSEDRHMNTEAFF.

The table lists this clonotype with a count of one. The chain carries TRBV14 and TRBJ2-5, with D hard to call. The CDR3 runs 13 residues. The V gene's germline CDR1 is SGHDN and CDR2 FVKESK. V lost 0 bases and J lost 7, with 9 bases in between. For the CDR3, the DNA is TGTGCCAGCAGCCAAGATCTAATCGGGACCCAGTACTTC. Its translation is CASSQDLIGTQYF.

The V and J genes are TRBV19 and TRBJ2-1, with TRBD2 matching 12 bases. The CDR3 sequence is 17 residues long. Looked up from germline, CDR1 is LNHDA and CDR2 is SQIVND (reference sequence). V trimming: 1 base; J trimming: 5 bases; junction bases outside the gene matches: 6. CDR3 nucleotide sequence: TGTGCCAGTAGTATAGCTCTAGCGGGGGGGTCCCACAATGAGCAGTTCTTC. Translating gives CASSIALAGGSHNEQFF.

The CDR3 DNA is TGTGCCAGCAGTTACTCCACAGGGGATGGCTACACCTTC. Translated: CASSYSTGDGYTF. The rearrangement uses TRBV6-6 and TRBJ1-2; 7 bases agree with TRBD1. Germline CDR1 is MNHNY and CDR2 is SVGAGI (reference sequence). CDR3 size: 13 residues. J gave up 6 bases and V 0 bases, and 1 base lay outside the gene matches.

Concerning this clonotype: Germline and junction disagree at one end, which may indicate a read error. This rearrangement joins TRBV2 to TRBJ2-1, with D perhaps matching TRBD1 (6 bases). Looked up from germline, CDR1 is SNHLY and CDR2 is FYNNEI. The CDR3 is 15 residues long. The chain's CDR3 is CASIRPGRGENEQFF. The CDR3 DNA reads TGTGCAAGCATCCGCCCCGGCAGGGGCGAAAATGAGCAGTTCTTC.

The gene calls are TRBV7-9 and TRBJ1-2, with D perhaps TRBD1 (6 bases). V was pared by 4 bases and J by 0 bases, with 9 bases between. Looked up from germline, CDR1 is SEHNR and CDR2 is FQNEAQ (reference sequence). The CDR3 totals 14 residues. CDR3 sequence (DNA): TGTGCCAGCAGCTCGTGGACAGCTAACTATGGCTACACCTTC. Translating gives CASSSWTANYGYTF.

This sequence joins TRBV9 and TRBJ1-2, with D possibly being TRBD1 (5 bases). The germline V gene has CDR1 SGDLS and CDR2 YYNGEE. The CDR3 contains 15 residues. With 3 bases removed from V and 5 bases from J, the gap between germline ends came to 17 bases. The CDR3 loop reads CASSAQKDMTYGYTF. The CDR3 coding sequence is TGTGCCAGCAGCGCCCAAAAGGACATGACTTATGGCTACACCTTC.

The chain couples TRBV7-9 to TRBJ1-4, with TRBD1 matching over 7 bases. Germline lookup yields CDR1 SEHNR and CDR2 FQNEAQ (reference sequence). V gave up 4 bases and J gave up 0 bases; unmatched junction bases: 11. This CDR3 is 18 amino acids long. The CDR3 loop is CASSSDRVDIATNEKLFF. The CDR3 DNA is TGTGCCAGCAGCTCCGACAGGGTAGATATTGCAACTAATGAAAAACTGTTTTTT.

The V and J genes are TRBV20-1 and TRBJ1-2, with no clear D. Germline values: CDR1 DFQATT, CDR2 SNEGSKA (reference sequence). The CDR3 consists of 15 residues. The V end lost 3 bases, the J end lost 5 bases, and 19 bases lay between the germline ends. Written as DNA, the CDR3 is TGCAGTGCTAGTGGGTGGAGCTCGGGTTCTTATGGCTACACCTTC. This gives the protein CSASGWSSGSYGYTF.

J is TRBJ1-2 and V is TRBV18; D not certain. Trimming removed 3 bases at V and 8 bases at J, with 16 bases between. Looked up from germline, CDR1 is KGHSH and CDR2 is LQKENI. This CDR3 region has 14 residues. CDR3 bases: TGTGCCAGCTCACCGGATCCGTTTTTTGACGGCTACACCTTC. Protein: CASSPDPFFDGYTF. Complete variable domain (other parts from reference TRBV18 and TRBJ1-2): NAGVMQNPRHLVRRRGQEARLRCSPMKGHSHVYWYRQLPEEGLKFMVYLQKENIIDESGMPKERFSAEFPKEGPSILRIQQVVRGDSAAYFCASSPDPFFDGYTFGSGTRLTVV.

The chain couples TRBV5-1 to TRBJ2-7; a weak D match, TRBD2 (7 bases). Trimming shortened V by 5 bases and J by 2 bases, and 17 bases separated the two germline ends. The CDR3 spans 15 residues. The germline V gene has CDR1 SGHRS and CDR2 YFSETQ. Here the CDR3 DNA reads TGCGCCAGCAGTCCGGTGGGAGGGGGGACCTACGAGCAGTACTTC. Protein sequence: CASSPVGGGTYEQYF. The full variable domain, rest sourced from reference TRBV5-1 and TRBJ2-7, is KAGVTQTPRYLIKTRGQQVTLSCSPISGHRSVSWYQQTPGQGLQFLFEYFSETQRNKGNFPGRFSGRQFSNSRSEMNVSTLELGDSALYLCASSPVGGGTYEQYFGPGTRLTVT.

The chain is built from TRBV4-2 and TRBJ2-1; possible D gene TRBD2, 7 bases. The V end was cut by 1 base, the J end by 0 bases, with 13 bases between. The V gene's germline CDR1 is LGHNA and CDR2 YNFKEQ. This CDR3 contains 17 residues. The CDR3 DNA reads TGTGCCAGCAGCCAAGTAGGGGGAGGGAGCTCCTACAATGAGCAGTTCTTC. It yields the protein CASSQVGGGSSYNEQFF.

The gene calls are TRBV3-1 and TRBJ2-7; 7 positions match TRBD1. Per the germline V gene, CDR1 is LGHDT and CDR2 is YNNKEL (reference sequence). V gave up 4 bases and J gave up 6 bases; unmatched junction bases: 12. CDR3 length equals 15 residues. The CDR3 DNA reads TGTGCCAGCAGCCCCGACAGGGAGCCCGATTTCGAGCAGTACTTC. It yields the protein CASSPDREPDFEQYF.

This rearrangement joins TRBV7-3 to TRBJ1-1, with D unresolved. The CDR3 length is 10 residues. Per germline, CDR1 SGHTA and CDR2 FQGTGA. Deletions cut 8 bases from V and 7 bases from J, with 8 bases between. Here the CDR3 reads CASAIREAFF. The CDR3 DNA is TGTGCCAGCGCTATCCGTGAAGCTTTCTTT. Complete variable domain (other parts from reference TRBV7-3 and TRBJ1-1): GAGVSQTPSNKVTEKGKYVELRCDPISGHTALYWYRQSLGQGPEFLIYFQGTGAADDSGLPNDRFFAVRPEGSVSTLKIQRTERGDSAVYLCASAIREAFFGQGTRLTVV.

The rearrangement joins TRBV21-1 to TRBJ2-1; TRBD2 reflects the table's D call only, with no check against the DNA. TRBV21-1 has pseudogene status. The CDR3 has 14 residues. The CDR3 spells CASRLAGNYNEQFF. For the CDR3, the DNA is TGTGCCAGCAGACTAGCGGGGAACTACAATGAGCAGTTCTTC.

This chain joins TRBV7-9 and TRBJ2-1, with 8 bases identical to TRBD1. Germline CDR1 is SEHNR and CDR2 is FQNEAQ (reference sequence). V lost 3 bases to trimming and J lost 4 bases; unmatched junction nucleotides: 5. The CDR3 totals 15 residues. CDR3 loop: CASSFPRTGYNEQFF. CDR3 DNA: TGTGCCAGCAGCTTTCCACGGACAGGGTACAATGAGCAGTTCTTC.

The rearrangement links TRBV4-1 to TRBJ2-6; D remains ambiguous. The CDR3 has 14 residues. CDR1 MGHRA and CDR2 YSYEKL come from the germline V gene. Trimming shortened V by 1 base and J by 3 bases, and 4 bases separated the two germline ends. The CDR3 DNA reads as TGCGCCAGCAGCCAAGCAGTTGGGGCCAACGTCCTGACTTTC. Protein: CASSQAVGANVLTF.

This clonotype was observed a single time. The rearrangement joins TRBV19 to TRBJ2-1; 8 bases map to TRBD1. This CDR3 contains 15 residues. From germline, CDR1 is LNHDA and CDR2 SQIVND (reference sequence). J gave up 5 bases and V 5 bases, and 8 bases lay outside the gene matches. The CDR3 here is CASSFAGGVNNEQFF. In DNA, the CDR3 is TGTGCCAGTAGTTTCGCAGGGGGCGTCAACAATGAGCAGTTCTTC.

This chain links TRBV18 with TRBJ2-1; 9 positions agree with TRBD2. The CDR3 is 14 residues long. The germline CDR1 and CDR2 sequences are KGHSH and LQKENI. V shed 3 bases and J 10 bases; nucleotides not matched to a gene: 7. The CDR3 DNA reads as TGTGCCAGCTCACCGGGACTAGCTGAGGGAGAGCAGTTCTTC. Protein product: CASSPGLAEGEQFF.

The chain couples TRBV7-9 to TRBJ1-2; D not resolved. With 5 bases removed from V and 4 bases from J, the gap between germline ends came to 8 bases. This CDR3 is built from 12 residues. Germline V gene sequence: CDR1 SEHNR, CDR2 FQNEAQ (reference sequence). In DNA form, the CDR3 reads TGTGCCAGCAGCCTCACAACCTATGGCTACACCTTC. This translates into CASSLTTYGYTF.

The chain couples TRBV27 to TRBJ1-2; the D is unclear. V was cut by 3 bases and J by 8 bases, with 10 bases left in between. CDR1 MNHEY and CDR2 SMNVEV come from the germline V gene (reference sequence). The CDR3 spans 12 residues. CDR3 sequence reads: CASSFSGQGYTF. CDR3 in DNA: TGTGCCAGCAGTTTCTCTGGCCAGGGCTACACCTTC.

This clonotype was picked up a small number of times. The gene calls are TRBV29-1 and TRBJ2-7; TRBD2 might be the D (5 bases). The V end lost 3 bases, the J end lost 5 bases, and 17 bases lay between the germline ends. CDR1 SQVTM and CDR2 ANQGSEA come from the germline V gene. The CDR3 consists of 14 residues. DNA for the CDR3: TGCAGCGTTGACCCACTAGATTCCGCCGACGAGCAGTACTTC. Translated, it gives CSVDPLDSADEQYF.

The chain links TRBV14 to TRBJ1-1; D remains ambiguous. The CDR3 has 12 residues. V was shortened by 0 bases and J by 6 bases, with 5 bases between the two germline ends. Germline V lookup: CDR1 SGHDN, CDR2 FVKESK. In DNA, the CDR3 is TGTGCCAGCAGCCAAGAAGGAGCTGAAGCTTTCTTT. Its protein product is CASSQEGAEAFF.

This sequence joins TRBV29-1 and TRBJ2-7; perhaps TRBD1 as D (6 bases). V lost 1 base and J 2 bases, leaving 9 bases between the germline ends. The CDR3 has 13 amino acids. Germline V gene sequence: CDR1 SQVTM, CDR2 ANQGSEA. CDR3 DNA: TGCAGCGTTGAAGGGCAGGGGCCCTACGAGCAGTACTTC. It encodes CSVEGQGPYEQYF.

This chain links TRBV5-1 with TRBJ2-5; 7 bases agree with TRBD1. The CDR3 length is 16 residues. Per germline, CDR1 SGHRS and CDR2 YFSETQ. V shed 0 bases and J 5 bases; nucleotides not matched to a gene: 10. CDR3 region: CASSLEVSGGYETQYF. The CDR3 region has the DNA TGCGCCAGCAGCTTGGAAGTGTCAGGGGGTTATGAGACCCAGTACTTC.

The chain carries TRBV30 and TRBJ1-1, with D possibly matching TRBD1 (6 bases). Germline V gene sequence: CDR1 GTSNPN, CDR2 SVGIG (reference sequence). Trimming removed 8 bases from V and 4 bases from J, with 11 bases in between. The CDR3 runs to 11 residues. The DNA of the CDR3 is TGTGCCACAACAGGGCCCACTGAAGCTTTCTTT. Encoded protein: CATTGPTEAFF.

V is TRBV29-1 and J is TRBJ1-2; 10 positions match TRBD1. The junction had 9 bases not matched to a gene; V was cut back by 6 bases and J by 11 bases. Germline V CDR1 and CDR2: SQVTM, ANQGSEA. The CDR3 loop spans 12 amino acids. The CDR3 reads CSVLPGTGDYTF. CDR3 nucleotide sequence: TGCAGCGTCCTCCCCGGGACAGGGGATTACACCTTC.

Here the CDR3 DNA reads TGCAGTGCTAGTTGGGACGGTGCCTACGAGCAGTACTTC. It encodes CSASWDGAYEQYF. This sequence joins TRBV20-1 and TRBJ2-7; D is tentatively TRBD1 or TRBD2 (5 bases each). The V gene's germline CDR1 is DFQATT and CDR2 SNEGSKA (reference sequence). The CDR3 runs 13 residues. V lost 3 bases and J 2 bases, leaving 11 bases between the germline ends.